This entry is about one T cell receptor beta chain. Its antigen is currently unknown. The data stem from a study of cytomegalovirus exposure and HLA in healthy donors. Study as a whole: Early released data had roughly 81 million unique TCRs, all coming from HLA-typed donors.

Use of 60 Vbeta and 13 Jbeta primers characterized the PCR. Measured with immunoSEQ multiplex PCR; TCRdb has only the in-frame clones, and not every one. The sample lists some 160,000 clones; 81% were seen once. Study-level points and caveats: A missense DCLRE1C variant was associated with V- and J-gene trimming of TCR beta chains in a later analysis, and an independent cohort replicated the association.

The CDR3 length is 19 residues. CDR1 KGHSH and CDR2 LQKENI come from the germline V gene. After removal of 3 bases from V and 2 bases from J, the junction contained 12 bases not matched to a gene. V is TRBV18 and J is TRBJ2-6, with 8 bases lining up with TRBD1. Sample: PBMCs. The receptor was derived from a man aged 50-59 years in good health and CMV-seropositive. The CDR3 is CASSPTLILQGAGANVLTF. CDR3 in DNA: TGTGCCAGCTCACCCACACTAATACTACAGGGGGCTGGGGCCAACGTCCTGACTTTC.